This T cell receptor beta chain was recovered during a study of high-grade serous ovarian cancer treatment subgroups. Study information: Mean per sample: around 13,000 reads, about 7,000 unique TCR beta rearrangements. Study-level results: Higher neoantigen levels went with greater TCR clonal relatedness.

Tumor samples were obtained before definitive surgery or chemotherapy. CDR1 and CDR2 from the germline V gene are SGHVS and FQNEAQ. The length of the CDR3 is 16 residues. V dropped 2 bases and J dropped 5; count of bases not matched to a gene: 6. A word on this clone: The antigen is undetermined.

Libraries were prepared by immunoSEQ multiplex PCR; TCRdb keeps only in-frame clonotypes and omits some of them. The repertoire consists of 7,500 to 9,500 clones, with roughly three quarters occurring once and the leading ten covering 11%. The source material was tumor tissue. The rearrangement links TRBV7-8 to TRBJ2-5; 12 nucleotides agree with TRBD2. The origin of this receptor is a human donor with high-grade serous ovarian cancer. CDR3 loop: CASSLLAGGRSETQYF. In nucleotides, the CDR3 is TGTGCCAGCAGCTTACTAGCGGGGGGGCGGTCGGAGACCCAGTACTTC.